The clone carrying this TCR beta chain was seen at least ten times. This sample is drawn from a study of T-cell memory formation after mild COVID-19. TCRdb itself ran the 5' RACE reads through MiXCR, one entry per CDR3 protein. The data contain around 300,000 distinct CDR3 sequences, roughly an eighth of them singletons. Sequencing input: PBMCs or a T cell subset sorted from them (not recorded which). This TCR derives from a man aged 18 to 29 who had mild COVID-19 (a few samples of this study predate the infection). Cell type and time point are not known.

The CDR3 nucleotides read TGTGCCAGCAGTTTTTCGGGGAATGGCAATCAGCCCCAGCATTTT. This encodes CASSFSGNGNQPQHF. The chain couples TRBV12-3 or TRBV12-4 to TRBJ1-5; unclear D gene. The CDR3 contains 15 residues. V was pared by 3 bases and J by 2 bases, with 11 bases between.